The clone carrying this TCR beta chain was seen more than once but under ten times. Its antigen is undetermined. Time point in this sample: persistent/refractory GD, antithyroid drugs over 5 years with positive TRAb. Scientists built the TCR library using RNA that was extracted from PBMCs. This entry comes from a study of regulatory T cells in long-lasting Graves disease. Study-level points and caveats: Persistent patients had more shared public clonotypes (fewer than 3,000) than new patients (roughly 970). There were preferences for TRBV28, TRBJ1-2 and TRBJ2-5 in persistent disease.

TCR beta libraries were built with iRepertoire HTBI primers and Arm-PCR of CDR3 regions. In TCRdb, the multiplex PCR reads were re-called with MiXCR into one record per CDR3 protein. The sample includes 420,000 or so distinct CDR3 sequences, 23% seen only once; the top ten take approximately 26%. CDR3 length equals 12 residues. This clonotype was obtained from a female donor with Graves disease. Specimen: peripheral blood mononuclear cells (PBMCs), collected when the disease was refractory, from a patient treated with antithyroid drugs. The rearrangement links TRBV12-3 or TRBV12-4 to TRBJ1-2; a possible D gene is TRBD1 (6 bases). The chain's CDR3 is CAVGGGLSGYTF. The CDR3 region has the DNA TGTGCAGTGGGCGGGGGGCTTAGTGGCTACACCTTC.